This is a list of T cell receptor beta chains from one sample in a study of blood T cell repertoires in COVID-19. Sequenced by immunoSEQ multiplex PCR; TCRdb stores in-frame clones only, minus some. The sample consists of over 95,000 clones, roughly 76% of them appearing once. Material for sequencing was peripheral blood. Receptors were obtained from a human donor in a cohort sampled during active COVID-19. The CDR3 runs from the conserved cysteine through the conserved F or W. The D gene is left open where the match is weak. Rows give clone size only sometimes, using once, few, many, or a class for an expanded clone.

few TRBJ1-2 TRBV19 TRBD1 TGTGCCAGTAGTATTGGAGCTGCCGGGACAGGAGGTCGTTATGGCTACACCTTC CASSIGAAGTGGRYGYTF
. TRBJ2-6 TRBV2 . TGTGCCAGCAGACCGGGACACAACTCTGGGGCCAACGTCCTGACTTTC CASRPGHNSGANVLTF
. TRBJ1-5 TRBV18 TRBD1 TGTGCCAGCTCACCTCGGACAGGGGATCAGCCCCAGCATTTT CASSPRTGDQPQHF
few TRBJ1-5 TRBV19 . TGTGCCAGTAGTATTGCAGGGAATCAGCCCCAGCATTTT CASSIAGNQPQHF
. TRBJ1-1 TRBV7-9 . TGTGCCAGCAGCGCCGAACGGGGGGGGGCGCGTTACACTGAAGCTTTCTTT CASSAERGGARYTEAFF
. TRBJ1-2 TRBV6-5 . TGTGCCAGCAGTTACTACGGCGGCTATGGCTACACCTTC CASSYYGGYGYTF
. TRBJ2-7 TRBV5-6 . TGTGCCAGCAGCTCCCAGTTTCCCTACGAGCAGTACTTC CASSSQFPYEQYF
. TRBJ2-1 TRBV5-1 TRBD2 TGCGCCAGCAGCTTGGCCAATGGACTAGCGGGAGGGCCCTCGAATGAGCAGTTCTTC CASSLANGLAGGPSNEQFF
. TRBJ1-5 TRBV4-2 TRBD1 TGTGCCAGCAGCCAAGATGACAGGGTTAGTCAGCCCCAGCATTTT CASSQDDRVSQPQHF
. TRBJ2-5 TRBV3-1/TRBV3-2 . TGTGCCAGCAGCCGTGGAGGACAAGAGACCCAGTACTTC CASSRGGQETQYF
few TRBJ2-3 TRBV3-1/TRBV3-2 TRBD2 TGTGCCAGCAGCCAAGAGACAGACCTTCTAGCGGGAGGGGGCACAGATACGCAGTATTTT CASSQETDLLAGGGTDTQYF
. TRBJ2-7 TRBV6-1 TRBD1 TGTGCCAGCAGTGAGGCAGGGGGTAGCTCCTACGAGCAGTACTTC CASSEAGGSSYEQYF
. TRBJ1-5 TRBV19 TRBD1 TGTGCCAGTCGGGGGGACGGCAGGGGGCATAGCAATCAGCCCCAGCATTTT CASRGDGRGHSNQPQHF
. TRBJ1-5 TRBV9 . TGTGCCAGCAGCGCCCAAGGACAGATCAATCAGCCCCAGCATTTT CASSAQGQINQPQHF
. TRBJ1-5 TRBV7-2 . TGTGCCAGCAGCCCCTTTGGGTTGGAGACGAATCAGCCCCAGCATTTT CASSPFGLETNQPQHF
. TRBJ1-4 TRBV5-6 TRBD1 TGTGCCAGCAGCCATTGGTTGGAGGGGGCGTTCGAAAAACTGTTTTTT CASSHWLEGAFEKLFF
. TRBJ2-1 TRBV6-6 . TGTGCCAGCAGCCGACTATTAGGAGATAACAATGAGCAGTTCTTC CASSRLLGDNNEQFF
. TRBJ2-5 TRBV2 . TGTGCCAGCAGTCTTAAAAAGACCCAGTACTTC CASSLKKTQYF
few TRBJ2-3 TRBV5-1 . TGCGCCAGCAGCTTGGATGAGAGCACAGATACGCAGTATTTT CASSLDESTDTQYF
. TRBJ1-2 TRBV29-1 . TGCAGCGTTGAAGGTTTAGGGCAGGGGAGCAACTATGGCTACACCTTC CSVEGLGQGSNYGYTF
. TRBJ2-1 TRBV19 TRBD2 TGTGCCAGTACCCCACGGCCACTAGCGGGAGGGAACAATGAGCAGTTCTTC CASTPRPLAGGNNEQFF
. TRBJ1-3 TRBV6-1 . TGTGCCAGCAGTGGGGAACTGGTCAGGGCCGGAAACACCATATATTTT CASSGELVRAGNTIYF
. TRBJ1-1 TRBV30 . TGTGCCTGGAACTCTATGCCGTCAGGGCGAAGCATGAACACTGAAGCTTTCTTT CAWNSMPSGRSMNTEAFF
medium-sized TRBJ1-1 TRBV6-5 . TGTGCCAGCGCCCTTGGGAGGGTGAACACTGAAGCTTTCTTT CASALGRVNTEAFF
. TRBJ1-5 TRBV4-1 TRBD1 TGCGCCAGCTCGGGACAGGGCGGAAATCAGCCCCAGCATTTT CASSGQGGNQPQHF
once TRBJ2-2 TRBV7-2 . TGTGCCAGCAGCCCTGGCTTGGCCGGGGAGCTGTTTTTT CASSPGLAGELFF
once TRBJ2-5 TRBV7-7 . TGTGCTAGCAGTTCCGGAGCGGAGACCCAGTACTTC CASSSGAETQYF
. TRBJ2-7 TRBV20-1 TRBD1 TGCAGTCTCTCGGACAGGGCCGGGCAGTACTTC CSLSDRAGQYF
few TRBJ2-7 TRBV5-5 TRBD1 TGTGCCAGCAGCCAACAGGGGGCATATGAGCAGTACTTC CASSQQGAYEQYF
. TRBJ2-2 TRBV6-5 TRBD1 TGTGCCAGCAGACTGGGACAGGGGGCCCCCGGGGAGCTGTTTTTT CASRLGQGAPGELFF
. TRBJ1-1 TRBV10-2 TRBD1 TGCGCCACAGGCCCAGGGGGACTCACTGAAGCTTTCTTT CATGPGGLTEAFF
. TRBJ2-7 TRBV19 TRBD2 TGTGCCATCACTCGCGGGGGAAACTACGAGCAGTACTTC CAITRGGNYEQYF
. TRBJ1-5 TRBV21-1 . TGTGCCAACGAGACAGGGAAGCAGCCCCAGCATTTT CANETGKQPQHF
. TRBJ2-7 TRBV7-2 TRBD1 TGTGCCAGCAGCTTAGAAGGGACAGGACACTACGAGCAGTACTTC CASSLEGTGHYEQYF
. TRBJ2-7 TRBV5-1 TRBD2 TGCGCCAGCAGCCCCATTCCTAGCGGGGGGGAGCAGTACTTC CASSPIPSGGEQYF
once TRBJ2-1 TRBV19 . TGTGCCAGTAGTACCGAAGCGGCGAACTCCTACAATGAGCAGTTCTTC CASSTEAANSYNEQFF
. TRBJ1-1 TRBV18 . TGTGCCAGCTCATCACGAGGGACTCCCCGACCGAGAACTGAAGCTTTCTTT CASSSRGTPRPRTEAFF
. TRBJ1-2 TRBV7-9 TRBD1 TGTGCCAGCAGCGCAGGACAGGCGTATGGCTACACCTTC CASSAGQAYGYTF
. TRBJ1-1 TRBV6-2/TRBV6-3 . TGTGCCAGCAGTTACTCTAGTAGACAGCTGAACACTGAAGCTTTCTTT CASSYSSRQLNTEAFF
once TRBJ2-2 TRBV4-1 . TGCGCCAGCAGCCTTGCCAGGGCCGGGCTCACCGGGGAGCTGTTTTTT CASSLARAGLTGELFF
. TRBJ2-7 TRBV7-3 TRBD2 TGTGCCAGCAGCTTAACGGCGGCGGGAGGGCAGTCCTACGAGCAGTACTTC CASSLTAAGGQSYEQYF
. TRBJ1-5 TRBV19 TRBD1 TGTGCCAGTAGCCGGGACAGGGGGGGAAATCAGCCCCAGCATTTT CASSRDRGGNQPQHF
. TRBJ1-1 TRBV30 . TGTGCCTGGAGTGGGGGGACCCGGGGGTACACTGAAGCTTTCTTT CAWSGGTRGYTEAFF
. TRBJ1-5 TRBV29-1 . TGCAGCGTTGGGGCAGGGTCGGGCAATCAGCCCCAGCATTTT CSVGAGSGNQPQHF
. TRBJ1-5 TRBV3-1/TRBV3-2 . TGTGCCAGCAGCATAAGTTCAGGGTCCAATCAGCCCCAGCATTTT CASSISSGSNQPQHF
. TRBJ2-7 TRBV2 TRBD2 TGTGCCAGCAGTGATGGGACTAGCGGGGGGGCGGACTACGAGCAGTACTTC CASSDGTSGGADYEQYF
. TRBJ2-7 TRBV30 . TGTGCCTGCCACAGGGACCCCTACGAGCAGTACTTC CACHRDPYEQYF
. TRBJ1-2 TRBV7-6 . TGTGCCAGCAGCTCAAGGGACACGGGCTCTGGCTACACCTTC CASSSRDTGSGYTF
. TRBJ2-3 TRBV19 . TGTGCCAGTAGTATTTCCGTCAGTTCAGATACGCAGTATTTT CASSISVSSDTQYF
few TRBJ1-1 TRBV7-3 . TGTGCCAGCAGCGTGACAGGGAACACTGAAGCTTTCTTT CASSVTGNTEAFF
. TRBJ1-3 TRBV19 . TGTGCCAGTAGTATATATCAGGGGAGAACCTCTGGAAACACCATATATTTT CASSIYQGRTSGNTIYF
. TRBJ2-7 TRBV19 . TGTGCCAGTAGTATAGGGAGGGCCCCAACCTACGAGCAGTACTTC CASSIGRAPTYEQYF
. TRBJ2-1 TRBV28 TRBD2 TGTGCCAGCAGTTTATTCGGGGGGGCCTATGAGCAGTTCTTC CASSLFGGAYEQFF
. TRBJ1-1 TRBV28 TRBD1 TGTGCCAGTCAACCAGCGGGACAGGGGCTGCTCACTGAAGCTTTCTTT CASQPAGQGLLTEAFF
. TRBJ2-7 TRBV7-2 TRBD2 TGTGCCAGCAGCTCCCGCGGGCTAGCGGGGGTCGAGCAGTACTTC CASSSRGLAGVEQYF